A selection of T cell receptor beta chains follows, all from one sample in a study of T-cell memory formation after mild COVID-19. Each CDR3 protein is one row after TCRdb ran MiXCR on the 5' RACE reads. The sample records around 250,000 distinct CDR3 sequences, roughly 17% being singletons. The sequencing input was PBMCs or a T cell subset sorted from them (not recorded which). Receptors were obtained from a man between 18 and 35 years old who had mild COVID-19 (a few samples of this study predate the infection). Cell type and time point are not known. CDR3s include the opening cysteine and the closing phenylalanine or tryptophan. D genes are given only for firm matches. Expanded clones get a size class; other rows say once, few or many, or leave the size out.

V gene: TRBV5-8; CDR3 length: 14; clone size: few; D gene: -; J gene: TRBJ2-3; CDR3 protein: CASSRRQGTDTQYF; CDR3 DNA: TGTGCCAGCAGCCGACGCCAAGGGACAGATACGCAGTATTTT
V gene: TRBV6-5; CDR3 length: 14; clone size: few; D gene: -; J gene: TRBJ2-2; CDR3 protein: CASSRDTNTGELFF; CDR3 DNA: TGTGCCAGCAGTAGGGACACGAACACCGGGGAGCTGTTTTTT
V gene: TRBV6-5; CDR3 length: 15; clone size: -; D gene: TRBD2; J gene: TRBJ2-3; CDR3 protein: CASSYLGLAVDTQYF; CDR3 DNA: TGTGCCAGCAGTTATCTCGGACTAGCGGTTGATACGCAGTATTTT
V gene: TRBV6-1; CDR3 length: 15; clone size: few; D gene: TRBD2; J gene: TRBJ2-5; CDR3 protein: CASRTSASYQETQYF; CDR3 DNA: TGTGCCAGCAGGACTAGCGCCTCGTACCAAGAGACCCAGTACTTC
V gene: TRBV19; CDR3 length: 16; clone size: -; D gene: TRBD2; J gene: TRBJ2-3; CDR3 protein: CASSMERGPSTDTQYF; CDR3 DNA: TGTGCCAGTAGTATGGAGCGGGGGCCGAGCACAGATACGCAGTATTTT
V gene: TRBV4-2; CDR3 length: 15; clone size: -; D gene: TRBD1; J gene: TRBJ1-1; CDR3 protein: CASSQEPQGYTEAFF; CDR3 DNA: TGTGCCAGCAGCCAAGAACCACAGGGGTACACTGAAGCTTTCTTT
V gene: TRBV5-5; CDR3 length: 13; clone size: -; D gene: -; J gene: TRBJ1-2; CDR3 protein: CAISLTFLYGYTF; CDR3 DNA: TGTGCCATCAGCCTGACATTTCTCTATGGCTACACCTTC
V gene: TRBV20-1; CDR3 length: 15; clone size: few; D gene: TRBD1; J gene: TRBJ2-3; CDR3 protein: CSARDPQGSGDTQYF; CDR3 DNA: TGCAGTGCTAGAGATCCACAGGGGAGTGGAGATACGCAGTATTTT
V gene: TRBV21-1; CDR3 length: 13; clone size: few; D gene: -; J gene: TRBJ1-1; CDR3 protein: CASSKTKNTEAFF; CDR3 DNA: TGTGCCAGCAGCAAAACGAAGAACACTGAAGCTTTCTTT
V gene: TRBV28; CDR3 length: 19; clone size: -; D gene: -; J gene: TRBJ2-3; CDR3 protein: CASSPPPDRATEYTDTQYF; CDR3 DNA: TGTGCCAGCAGTCCGCCTCCAGACCGGGCTACGGAGTACACAGATACGCAGTATTTT
V gene: TRBV7-2; CDR3 length: 14; clone size: -; D gene: -; J gene: TRBJ1-2; CDR3 protein: CASRSGRARYGYTF; CDR3 DNA: TGTGCCAGCAGATCCGGGCGAGCCCGCTATGGCTACACCTTC
V gene: TRBV9; CDR3 length: 15; clone size: -; D gene: -; J gene: TRBJ1-2; CDR3 protein: CASSPNQGPPHGYTF; CDR3 DNA: TGTGCCAGCAGCCCAAATCAGGGGCCGCCGCATGGCTACACCTTC
V gene: TRBV11-2; CDR3 length: 15; clone size: few; D gene: TRBD1; J gene: TRBJ2-5; CDR3 protein: CASSLGRGQQETQYF; CDR3 DNA: TGTGCCAGCAGCTTAGGCAGGGGGCAACAAGAGACCCAGTACTTC
V gene: TRBV7-7; CDR3 length: 13; clone size: -; D gene: TRBD1; J gene: TRBJ2-1; CDR3 protein: CASSRGQGNEQFF; CDR3 DNA: TGTGCTAGCAGCCGAGGACAGGGCAATGAGCAGTTCTTC
V gene: TRBV7-9; CDR3 length: 21; clone size: few; D gene: TRBD1; J gene: TRBJ2-7; CDR3 protein: CASSLPPGTGGYGPYSYEQYF; CDR3 DNA: TGTGCCAGCAGCCTTCCACCGGGGACAGGGGGCTATGGCCCCTACTCCTACGAGCAGTACTTC
V gene: TRBV6-2/TRBV6-3; CDR3 length: 16; clone size: -; D gene: TRBD2; J gene: TRBJ2-1; CDR3 protein: CASRYGSGASYNEQFF; CDR3 DNA: TGTGCCAGCAGATACGGGAGCGGGGCTTCCTACAATGAGCAGTTCTTC
V gene: TRBV7-9; CDR3 length: 14; clone size: -; D gene: -; J gene: TRBJ2-5; CDR3 protein: CASSPSTRGETQYF; CDR3 DNA: TGTGCCAGCAGCCCGTCGACTAGAGGAGAGACCCAGTACTTC
V gene: TRBV6-2/TRBV6-3; CDR3 length: 16; clone size: -; D gene: TRBD1; J gene: TRBJ2-1; CDR3 protein: CASSYRDRGPYNEQFF; CDR3 DNA: TGTGCCAGCAGCTACCGGGACAGGGGGCCCTACAATGAGCAGTTCTTC
V gene: TRBV13; CDR3 length: 14; clone size: -; D gene: -; J gene: TRBJ2-7; CDR3 protein: CASSRLTEGYEQYF; CDR3 DNA: TGTGCCAGCAGCAGACTGACCGAGGGCTACGAGCAGTACTTC